These 3 T cell receptor beta chains came from one sample sequenced in a study of cytomegalovirus exposure and HLA in healthy donors. Profiling relied on immunoSEQ multiplex PCR, and the TCRdb table lists in-frame clones only, not all of them. The sample has approximately 200,000 clones, under 95% seen once; the top ten hold 0.85% to 1.2%. Sequencing was performed on PBMCs. The receptors come from a woman younger than 35 in good health and CMV-seronegative.

The chain joins TRBV6-1 to TRBJ2-7, with 8 bases matching TRBD2. The germline V gene has CDR1 MNHNS and CDR2 SASEGT. This CDR3 comprises 14 residues. The junction had 4 bases not matched to a gene; V was cut back by 4 bases and J by 2 bases. The CDR3 nucleotides read TGTGCCAGCAGTGTGTCGGGAGGGCCCTACGAGCAGTACTTC. Encoded protein: CASSVSGGPYEQYF.

In nucleotides, the CDR3 is TGTGCCAGCTCACCACAACAGGGTAGTTCAGAGACCCAGTACTTC. Encoded protein: CASSPQQGSSETQYF. The chain is built from TRBV18 and TRBJ2-5; a possible D gene is TRBD1 (6 bases). V dropped 1 base and J dropped 4 bases, with 13 bases sitting between them. Germline V gene sequence: CDR1 KGHSH, CDR2 LQKENI. The CDR3 is 15 amino acids. Full variable domain (missing parts from reference TRBV18 and TRBJ2-5): NAGVMQNPRHLVRRRGQEARLRCSPMKGHSHVYWYRQLPEEGLKFMVYLQKENIIDESGMPKERFSAEFPKEGPSILRIQQVVRGDSAAYFCASSPQQGSSETQYFGPGTRLLVL.

The chain couples TRBV5-1 to TRBJ1-3; no clear D gene. V lost 0 bases and J 0 bases, leaving 7 bases between the germline ends. Germline CDR1 reads SGHRS; CDR2 reads YFSETQ. There are 15 residues in the CDR3. Here the CDR3 DNA reads TGCGCCAGCAGCTTGGTTTTCGGCTCTGGAAACACCATATATTTT. Its protein is CASSLVFGSGNTIYF.